This is a list of T cell receptor beta chains from one sample in a study of T-cell memory formation after mild COVID-19. TCRdb independently ran MiXCR on the 5' RACE reads; one entry per CDR3 protein. The sample consists of 350,000 to 450,000 distinct CDR3 sequences, approximately 15% of them appearing once. Source material: PBMCs or a T cell subset sorted from them (not recorded which). The receptors were gathered from a man aged 18-30 years who had mild COVID-19 (a few samples of this study predate the infection). Cell type and time point are not known. CDR3s include the opening cysteine and the closing phenylalanine or tryptophan. A D gene is named only where the DNA matches it firmly. The size field is filled for only some rows; it gives once, few, many or a size class.

clone_size d_call j_call v_call cdr3_nt cdr3_aa
many - TRBJ2-3 TRBV6-6 TGTGCCAGCAGTTTTCCGGGGCCGCGCGCCCCCGATACGCAGTATTTT CASSFPGPRAPDTQYF
- - TRBJ1-2 TRBV6-2/TRBV6-3 TGTGCCAGCGGAGATTACTATGGCTACACCTTC CASGDYYGYTF
many - TRBJ1-2 TRBV2 TGTGCCAGCAGTCCCCTTGGTGGGACCAAAGCTAACTATGGCTACACCTTC CASSPLGGTKANYGYTF
many - TRBJ2-1 TRBV5-1 TGCGCCAGCAGCCCGAGAGGGTTGGGGGTGCCCAATGAGCAGTTCTTC CASSPRGLGVPNEQFF
few - TRBJ2-1 TRBV6-5 TGTGCCAGCAGCATCGGCCGAGGGAGCTACAATGAGCAGTTCTTC CASSIGRGSYNEQFF
few - TRBJ1-5 TRBV4-1 TGCGCCAGCAGCCAAGCGGCCATTGGGGAGCCCCAGCATTTT CASSQAAIGEPQHF
- - TRBJ1-1 TRBV5-1 TGCGCCAGCAGCGCGGGGGGACGGTCAGTCACTGAAGCTTTCTTT CASSAGGRSVTEAFF
- - TRBJ1-2 TRBV5-5 TGTGCCAGCAGTAAAACCCCCGCCAAAGAGTTCTATGGCTACACCTTC CASSKTPAKEFYGYTF
few TRBD1 TRBJ2-1 TRBV29-1 TGCAGCGTTGCACAGGGGGCTTGGGCGCAGTTCTTC CSVAQGAWAQFF
- - TRBJ1-5 TRBV30 TGTGCCTGGGGGAGACAGGTTGGCAATCAGCCCCAGCATTTT CAWGRQVGNQPQHF
- - TRBJ1-2 TRBV6-6 TGTGCCAGCAGCTCCGACCGACAAGGGGGCTACACCTTC CASSSDRQGGYTF
few - TRBJ2-7 TRBV13 TGTGCCAGCAGCTTACCGGGGGCGTTTTACGAGCAGTACTTC CASSLPGAFYEQYF
- TRBD2 TRBJ2-3 TRBV4-2 TGTGCCAGCAGCCAAGAGTCGGCGAGGACTAGCGGGGCAGATACGCAGTATTTT CASSQESARTSGADTQYF
- TRBD1 TRBJ1-1 TRBV11-2 TGTGCCAGCAGCTTGGGGACAGGGTACACTGAAGCTTTCTTT CASSLGTGYTEAFF
- TRBD1 TRBJ1-2 TRBV15 TGTGCCACCAGCAGGGGGACAGGGGGAAGCTATGGCTACACCTTC CATSRGTGGSYGYTF
few TRBD1 TRBJ2-1 TRBV27 TGTGCCAGCAGTGTATGGACAGGGACGATCAATGAGCAGTTCTTC CASSVWTGTINEQFF
few TRBD1 TRBJ1-2 TRBV9 TGTGCCAGCAGCGGCCTGGACAGGGCGGACTATGGCTACACCTTC CASSGLDRADYGYTF
few TRBD2 TRBJ2-3 TRBV10-3 TGTGCCGCCCAGACTAGCGGGGAGGTAGATACGCAGTATTTT CAAQTSGEVDTQYF
- TRBD1 TRBJ2-1 TRBV7-6 TGTGCCAGCAGCCCTTCCGGGACAGGACTCAATGAGCAGTTCTTC CASSPSGTGLNEQFF
- - TRBJ1-4 TRBV6-6 TGTGCCAGCAGTTCCTTCGAGAAGAGTGAAAAACTGTTTTTT CASSSFEKSEKLFF
few - TRBJ1-1 TRBV7-2 TGTGCCAGCACCGCTTACACTGAAGCTTTCTTT CASTAYTEAFF
- - TRBJ1-2 TRBV5-1 TGCGCCAGCAGCGAAAAGGGGGAACCCTATGGCTACACCTTC CASSEKGEPYGYTF